This entry lists 21 T cell receptor beta chains sequenced from one sample in a study of T-cell reconstitution after alpha-beta-depleted transplantation in children. A library of TCRbeta sequences, prepared with unique molecular identifiers, was generated. TCRdb re-called the PCR reads through MiXCR, storing one row per CDR3 protein. The repertoire has approximately 500,000 distinct CDR3 sequences, 27% of them found once; the top ten carry under 45%. The material was PBMCs, obtained before TCRalphabeta/CD19-depleted stem cell transplant. The receptors originated from a boy younger than two with Wiskott-Aldrich syndrome, due to receive a stem cell transplant.

The J gene is TRBJ2-7, the V gene TRBV12-3 or TRBV12-4, with 7 nucleotides matching TRBD2. The CDR3 covers 14 residues. V was pared by 6 bases and J by 5 bases, with 10 bases of the junction left unmatched. The CDR3 DNA reads as TGTGCCAGCAGGTCCAACGGGGAGGGCCACGAGCAGTACTTC. The encoded protein is CASRSNGEGHEQYF.

This clonotype was seen a handful of times. The chain uses TRBV28 and TRBJ2-3, with TRBD2 identical over 7 bases. This CDR3 is 17 amino acids long. The V gene end was trimmed by 10 bases and the J gene end by 3 bases; junction bases not matched to a gene: 19. Germline loops: CDR1 MDHEN, CDR2 SYDVKM. CDR3 amino acids: CATCGFRGRARTDTQYF. CDR3 sequence (DNA): TGTGCCACCTGTGGTTTTCGTGGGAGGGCCCGGACAGATACGCAGTATTTT. Complete variable domain (other parts from reference TRBV28 and TRBJ2-3): DVKVTQSSRYLVKRTGEKVFLECVQDMDHENMFWYRQDPGLGLRLIYFSYDVKMKEKGDIPEGYSVSREKKERFSLILESASTNQTSMYLCATCGFRGRARTDTQYFGPGTRLTVL.

The chain recombines TRBV2 with TRBJ1-2; D might be TRBD1 (6 bases). Germline CDR1 is SNHLY and CDR2 is FYNNEI. CDR3 size: 14 residues. With 1 base removed from V and 7 bases from J, the gap between germline ends came to 13 bases. Here the CDR3 reads CASSEDRAFGGYTF. The CDR3 coding sequence is TGTGCCAGCAGTGAAGACAGGGCTTTCGGTGGCTACACCTTC.

There are a few counts of this clonotype. The rearrangement links TRBV28 to TRBJ1-5; D not resolved. The CDR3 loop spans 15 amino acids. Germline V gives CDR1 MDHEN, CDR2 SYDVKM. V lost 3 bases, J lost 0 bases, and 9 bases lay in between. CDR3 bases: TGTGCCAGCAGTTTCAGGACTGCTAGCAATCAGCCCCAGCATTTT. It encodes CASSFRTASNQPQHF.

CDR3 DNA sequence: TGCGCCAGCAGCTTACAGGGGGCGTTGACAGATACGCAGTATTTT. This encodes CASSLQGALTDTQYF. The chain has TRBV5-1 and TRBJ2-3, with TRBD1 matching over 9 bases. CDR1 is SGHRS, CDR2 YFSETQ, per germline. CDR3 length equals 15 residues. V was clipped by 2 bases and J by 3 bases; unmatched bases: 4.

This clonotype was detected only a few times. This rearrangement joins TRBV11-2 to TRBJ1-4; D is uncertain. This CDR3 is 13 amino acids long. Per the germline V gene, CDR1 is SGHAT and CDR2 is FQNNGV. V dropped 2 bases and J dropped 12 bases, with 13 bases sitting between them. In nucleotides, the CDR3 is TGTGCCAGCAGCTTAATATCGACAAAGGAACTGTTTTTT. Residues: CASSLISTKELFF.

There are a few counts of this clonotype. The chain carries TRBV20-1 and TRBJ2-5, with a tentative D call TRBD1 (6 bases). The V gene lost 6 bases and the J gene lost 3 bases, with 17 bases spanning the gap. The CDR3 spans 14 residues. Germline CDR1 DFQATT, CDR2 SNEGSKA (reference sequence). The chain's CDR3 is CSALLRRGEETQYF. Written as DNA, the CDR3 is TGCAGTGCGCTTCTTCGCAGGGGTGAAGAGACCCAGTACTTC.

In its sample, this clonotype was seen a few times. The chain links TRBV5-1 to TRBJ2-5, with 7 bases aligning to TRBD1. Germline V CDR1 and CDR2: SGHRS, YFSETQ. The CDR3 contains 16 residues. Trimming cost V 1 base and J 1 base; bases outside gene matches: 7. The CDR3, as DNA: TGCGCCAGCAGCTTGTTTCTTCGGGACAGCCAAGAGACCCAGTACTTC. Encoded protein: CASSLFLRDSQETQYF.

This clonotype was seen a handful of times. The chain carries TRBV12-3 or TRBV12-4 and TRBJ2-2; 9 nucleotides match TRBD1. CDR3 length equals 16 residues. V trimming: 5 bases; J trimming: 3 bases; junction bases outside the gene matches: 7. This CDR3 reads CASSRNRGPYTGELFF. For the CDR3, the DNA is TGTGCCAGCAGTCGAAACAGGGGGCCCTACACCGGGGAGCTGTTTTTT.

The chain links TRBV4-2 to TRBJ1-6, with 7 bases that match TRBD1. The CDR3 totals 16 residues. V dropped 3 bases and J dropped 5; count of bases not matched to a gene: 7. CDR1 is LGHNA, CDR2 YNFKEQ, per germline. CDR3: CASSHESGTDNSPLHF. The CDR3 DNA follows: TGTGCCAGCAGCCATGAATCCGGGACAGATAATTCACCCCTCCACTTT.

This clonotype has more than one count but fewer than ten. The chain is built from TRBV27 and TRBJ1-3; D not certain. CDR1 is MNHEY, CDR2 SMNVEV, per germline (reference sequence). The CDR3 consists of 19 residues. Trimming stripped 6 bases from V and 3 bases from J, with 27 bases between. CDR3 sequence (DNA): TGTGCCAGCAGGCCTGAGGGTGGAAACCCACGACCAGATGGAAACACCATATATTTT. Protein product: CASRPEGGNPRPDGNTIYF.

V gene TRBV5-1 combines with J gene TRBJ2-4, with 9 bases fitting TRBD1. This CDR3 spans 16 amino acids. V shed 1 base, J shed 6 bases, and the junction held 8 bases outside the gene matches. Germline-derived CDR1 and CDR2 are SGHRS and YFSETQ. In DNA, the CDR3 is TGCGCCAGCAGCTTGTTACCGGGACAGGGAGGAAACATTCAGTACTTC. This sequence encodes CASSLLPGQGGNIQYF.

The chain couples TRBV24-1 to TRBJ2-5; 12 bases match TRBD1. Germline CDR1 KGHDR, CDR2 SFDVKD. This CDR3 spans 15 amino acids. V lost 3 bases and J lost 4; bases outside the gene matches: 2. The DNA for the CDR3 is TGTGCCACCAGTGATGGGGACAGGGGGCGAGAGACCCAGTACTTC. This gives the protein CATSDGDRGRETQYF.

V gene TRBV19 combines with J gene TRBJ1-3; D ambiguous. CDR1 is LNHDA and CDR2 is SQIVND in the germline V gene (reference sequence). The CDR3 covers 14 residues. Between the trimmed V and J ends, which lost 3 bases and 8 bases, there was a span of 14 bases. The CDR3 loop reads CASSMRAFVDTIYF. In nucleotides, the CDR3 is TGTGCCAGTAGTATGCGGGCTTTTGTGGACACCATATATTTT.

This clonotype was observed a few times. The CDR3 loop is CASSKDRRIGGYTF. The DNA of the CDR3 is TGTGCCAGCAGCAAGGACAGGAGGATAGGAGGCTACACCTTC. The chain has TRBV6-2 or TRBV6-3 and TRBJ1-2; the match to TRBD1 covers 7 bases. With 6 bases clipped from V and 8 bases from J, the junction kept 12 bases outside the gene matches. The CDR3 totals 14 residues. Germline V gives CDR1 MNHEY, CDR2 SVGEGT.

This clonotype was seen more than once but under ten times. The J gene is TRBJ2-7, the V gene TRBV20-1; 7 bases are shared with TRBD2. The junction had 4 bases not matched to a gene; V was cut back by 6 bases and J by 2 bases. This CDR3 is built from 12 residues. Per the germline V gene, CDR1 is DFQATT and CDR2 is SNEGSKA (reference sequence). CDR3 DNA sequence: TGCAGTGCAAGCGGGGATGCCTACGAGCAGTACTTC. This sequence encodes CSASGDAYEQYF.

This clonotype was seen more than once but under ten times. This chain connects TRBV5-1 to TRBJ2-4; D perhaps matches TRBD1 (5 bases). The CDR3 has 17 amino acids. Trimming shortened V by 0 bases and J by 0 bases, and 13 bases separated the two germline ends. Germline lookup yields CDR1 SGHRS and CDR2 YFSETQ. CDR3 sequence (DNA): TGCGCCAGCAGCTTGGGCGGACAAATCCTAGCCAAAAACATTCAGTACTTC. Its protein product is CASSLGGQILAKNIQYF.

The chain couples TRBV7-9 to TRBJ2-5, with D possibly TRBD1 on 6 matching bases. In germline, CDR1 is SEHNR, CDR2 FQNEAQ (reference sequence). The CDR3 is made up of 14 amino acids. The V gene lost 4 bases and the J gene lost 5 bases, with 14 bases spanning the gap. As DNA, the CDR3 is TGTGCCAGCAGCTCACAGGGACCCGGGGAGACCCAGTACTTC. Translating it yields CASSSQGPGETQYF.

This clonotype came up a few times. The rearrangement joins TRBV28 to TRBJ2-1, with TRBD2 matching over 10 bases. This CDR3 is 20 amino acids long. J was trimmed by 1 base and V by 6 bases; bases with no gene match: 18. The germline V gene has CDR1 MDHEN and CDR2 SYDVKM. In DNA form, the CDR3 reads TGTGCCAGCAGGAACCAACAGGGTGCTAGCGGGAGACGGTCCTACAATGAGCAGTTCTTC. Encoded protein: CASRNQQGASGRRSYNEQFF. The whole variable domain, remainder taken from reference TRBV28 and TRBJ2-1, is DVKVTQSSRYLVKRTGEKVFLECVQDMDHENMFWYRQDPGLGLRLIYFSYDVKMKEKGDIPEGYSVSREKKERFSLILESASTNQTSMYLCASRNQQGASGRRSYNEQFFGPGTRLTVL.

The rearrangement joins TRBV5-1 to TRBJ1-2; possibly TRBD1 for D (6 bases). Looked up from germline, CDR1 is SGHRS and CDR2 is YFSETQ. The CDR3 is 12 amino acids. The V and J ends lost 0 bases and 10 bases respectively, with 10 bases between them. The CDR3 sequence is CASSLGQDYYTF. In nucleotides, the CDR3 is TGCGCCAGCAGCTTGGGACAGGACTACTACACCTTC.

This clonotype occurred a few times. V usage is TRBV11-2 and J usage is TRBJ2-7; 11 bases match TRBD2. The CDR3 contains 16 residues. V was clipped by 5 bases and J by 2 bases; unmatched bases: 8. Germline CDR1 reads SGHAT; CDR2 reads FQNNGV. CDR3: CASSTTGTSGPYEQYF. The CDR3 region has the DNA TGTGCCAGCAGCACGACCGGGACTAGCGGTCCCTACGAGCAGTACTTC. The variable domain in full, with the rest retrieved from reference TRBV11-2 and TRBJ2-7, is EAGVAQSPRYKIIEKRQSVAFWCNPISGHATLYWYQQILGQGPKLLIQFQNNGVVDDSQLPKDRFSAERLKGVDSTLKIQPAKLEDSAVYLCASSTTGTSGPYEQYFGPGTRLTVT.